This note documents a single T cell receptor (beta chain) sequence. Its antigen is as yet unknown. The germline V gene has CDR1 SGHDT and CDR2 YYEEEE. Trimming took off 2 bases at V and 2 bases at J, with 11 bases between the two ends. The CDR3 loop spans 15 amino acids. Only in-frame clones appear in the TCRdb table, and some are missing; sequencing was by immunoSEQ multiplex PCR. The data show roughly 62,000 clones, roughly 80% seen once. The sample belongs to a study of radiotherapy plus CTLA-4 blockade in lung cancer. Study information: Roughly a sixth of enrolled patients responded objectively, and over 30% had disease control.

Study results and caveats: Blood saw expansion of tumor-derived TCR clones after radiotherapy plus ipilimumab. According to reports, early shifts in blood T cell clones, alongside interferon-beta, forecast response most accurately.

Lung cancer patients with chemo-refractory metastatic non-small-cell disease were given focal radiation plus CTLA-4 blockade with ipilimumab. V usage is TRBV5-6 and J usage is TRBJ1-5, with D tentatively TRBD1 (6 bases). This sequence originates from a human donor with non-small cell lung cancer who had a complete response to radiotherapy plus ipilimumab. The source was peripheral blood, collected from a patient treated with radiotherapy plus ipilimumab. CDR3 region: CASSFTGLGNQPQHF. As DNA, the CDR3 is TGTGCCAGCAGCTTTACAGGGTTGGGCAATCAGCCCCAGCATTTT.